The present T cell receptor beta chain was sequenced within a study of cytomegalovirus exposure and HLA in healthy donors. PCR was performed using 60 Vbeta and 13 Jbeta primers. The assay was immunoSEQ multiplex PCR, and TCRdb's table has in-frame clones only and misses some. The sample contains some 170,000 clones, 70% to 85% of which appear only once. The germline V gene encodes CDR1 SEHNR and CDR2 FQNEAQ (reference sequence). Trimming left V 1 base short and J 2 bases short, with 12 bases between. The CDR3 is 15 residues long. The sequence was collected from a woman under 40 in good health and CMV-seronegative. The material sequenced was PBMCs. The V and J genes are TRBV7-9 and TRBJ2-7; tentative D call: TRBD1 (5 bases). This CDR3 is CASSLVQGGAYEQYF. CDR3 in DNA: TGTGCCAGCAGCTTAGTGCAGGGTGGGGCCTACGAGCAGTACTTC.